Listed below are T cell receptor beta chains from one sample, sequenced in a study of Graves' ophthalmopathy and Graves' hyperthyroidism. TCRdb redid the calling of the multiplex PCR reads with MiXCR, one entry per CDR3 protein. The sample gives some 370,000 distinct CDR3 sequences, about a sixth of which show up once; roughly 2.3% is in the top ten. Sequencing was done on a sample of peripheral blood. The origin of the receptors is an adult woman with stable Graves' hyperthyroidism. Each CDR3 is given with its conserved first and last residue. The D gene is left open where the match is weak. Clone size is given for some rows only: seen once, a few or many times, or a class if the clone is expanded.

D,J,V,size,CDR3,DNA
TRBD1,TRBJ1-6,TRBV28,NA,CASSAGQPGGSPLHF,TGTGCCAGCAGTGCGGGACAGCCGGGGGGTTCACCCCTCCACTTT
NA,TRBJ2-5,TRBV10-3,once,CAISEQVDQETQYF,TGTGCCATCAGTGAGCAGGTGGACCAAGAGACCCAGTACTTC
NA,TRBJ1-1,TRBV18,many,CASSPPDRRTEAFF,TGTGCCAGCTCACCACCAGACCGGCGCACTGAAGCTTTCTTT
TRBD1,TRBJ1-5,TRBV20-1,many,CSASDRVDQPQHF,TGCAGTGCCTCGGACAGGGTGGATCAGCCCCAGCATTTT
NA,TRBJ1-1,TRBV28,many,CASTVRLGTEAFF,TGTGCCAGCACCGTCAGACTCGGAACTGAAGCTTTCTTT
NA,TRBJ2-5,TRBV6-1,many,CASSEGVLSGYQETQYF,TGTGCCAGCAGTGAAGGGGTTTTGTCCGGTTACCAAGAGACCCAGTACTTC
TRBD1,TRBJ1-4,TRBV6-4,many,CASSRDRNEKLFF,TGTGCCAGCAGCCGGGACAGGAATGAAAAACTGTTTTTT
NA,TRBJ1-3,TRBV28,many,CASSLEIESSGNTIYF,TGTGCCAGCAGTTTGGAGATAGAGAGCTCTGGAAACACCATATATTTT
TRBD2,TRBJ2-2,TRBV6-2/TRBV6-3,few,CASSYSPRAGGATGELFF,TGTGCCAGCAGTTACTCCCCCCGGGCGGGAGGTGCAACCGGGGAGCTGTTTTTT
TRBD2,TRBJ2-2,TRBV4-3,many,CASSQLAEGGELFF,TGCGCCAGCAGCCAGCTAGCGGAAGGCGGGGAGCTGTTTTTT
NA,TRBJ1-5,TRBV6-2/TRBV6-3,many,CASSTHDPFGQPQHF,TGTGCCAGCAGTACTCATGATCCCTTTGGTCAGCCCCAGCATTTT
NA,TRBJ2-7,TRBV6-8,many,CASSWDRTSYEQYF,TGTGCCAGCAGTTGGGACCGCACGAGCTACGAGCAGTACTTC
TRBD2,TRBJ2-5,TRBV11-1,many,CASSFSGRGEETQYF,TGTGCCAGCAGCTTCAGCGGGAGAGGTGAAGAGACCCAGTACTTC
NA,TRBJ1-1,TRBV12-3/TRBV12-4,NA,CASSPLWATEAFF,TGTGCCAGCAGTCCGCTGTGGGCCACTGAAGCTTTCTTT
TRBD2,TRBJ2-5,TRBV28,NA,CASRFRGGKETQYF,TGTGCCAGCAGATTTCGCGGGGGGAAGGAGACCCAGTACTTC
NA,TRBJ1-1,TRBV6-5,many,CASSYSGRTEAFF,TGTGCCAGCAGTTACTCGGGAAGAACTGAAGCTTTCTTT
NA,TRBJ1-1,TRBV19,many,CASTQGGGRGVGTEAFF,TGTGCCAGTACCCAGGGTGGGGGGCGCGGTGTCGGCACTGAAGCTTTCTTT
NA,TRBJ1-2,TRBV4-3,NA,CASSQRTGNYGYTF,TGCGCCAGCAGCCAACGAACAGGGAACTATGGCTACACCTTC
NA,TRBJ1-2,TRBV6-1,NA,CASRTQNYGYTF,TGTGCCAGCAGGACCCAGAACTATGGCTACACCTTC
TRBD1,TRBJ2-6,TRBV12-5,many,CASGLPDRGHSGANVLTF,TGTGCTAGTGGTTTGCCAGACAGGGGGCACTCTGGGGCCAACGTCCTGACTTTC
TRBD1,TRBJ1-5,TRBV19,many,CASTTPDRGLAQPQHF,TGTGCCAGTACCACCCCCGACAGGGGGTTAGCACAGCCCCAGCATTTT
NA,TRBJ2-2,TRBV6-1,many,CASSERQIYNTGELFF,TGTGCCAGCAGTGAACGACAGATCTATAACACCGGGGAGCTGTTTTTT
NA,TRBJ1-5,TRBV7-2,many,CASSMDSRSFQPQHF,TGTGCCAGCAGCATGGACAGTAGAAGTTTTCAGCCCCAGCATTTT
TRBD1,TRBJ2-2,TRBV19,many,CASSIRVGQAPNTGELFF,TGTGCCAGTAGTATCAGGGTCGGACAGGCCCCGAACACCGGGGAGCTGTTTTTT
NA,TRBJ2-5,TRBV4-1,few,CASSQVGRTQETQYF,TGCGCCAGCAGCCAAGTTGGAAGGACCCAAGAGACCCAGTACTTC
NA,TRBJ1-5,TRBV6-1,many,CASSEAGILRSQPQHF,TGTGCCAGCAGTGAAGCGGGGATCCTAAGGAGTCAGCCCCAGCATTTT
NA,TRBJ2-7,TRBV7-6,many,CASSLGASGTYEQYF,TGTGCCAGCAGCTTGGGGGCTAGCGGAACCTACGAGCAGTACTTC
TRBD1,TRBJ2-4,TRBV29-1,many,CSVVGGTGGIQYF,TGCAGCGTTGTGGGAGGGACAGGGGGCATTCAGTACTTC
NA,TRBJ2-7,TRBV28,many,CASSLPGPPYEQYF,TGTGCCAGCAGTTTACCTGGGCCCCCATACGAGCAGTACTTC
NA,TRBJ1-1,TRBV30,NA,CAWSWTVEGTEAFF,TGTGCCTGGAGTTGGACAGTTGAAGGTACTGAAGCTTTCTTT
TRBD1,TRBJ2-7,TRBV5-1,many,CASSPGTGKRLEQYF,TGCGCCAGCAGCCCAGGGACAGGGAAGAGACTCGAGCAGTACTTC
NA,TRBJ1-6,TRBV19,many,CASSRRSGGSPLHF,TGTGCCAGTAGCCGACGGAGTGGGGGTTCACCCCTCCACTTT
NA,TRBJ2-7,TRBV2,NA,CASSEMEREQYF,TGTGCCAGCAGTGAAATGGAACGCGAGCAGTACTTC
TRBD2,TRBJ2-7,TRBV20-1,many,CSARPAPGGNYEQYF,TGCAGTGCTAGACCGGCCCCGGGAGGGAACTACGAGCAGTACTTC
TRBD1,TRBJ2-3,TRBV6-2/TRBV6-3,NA,CASSTGTATDTQYF,TGTGCCAGCAGTACAGGGACAGCCACAGATACGCAGTATTTT
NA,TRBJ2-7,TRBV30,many,CAWDLGTPSYEQYF,TGTGCCTGGGACCTAGGGACACCCTCCTACGAGCAGTACTTC
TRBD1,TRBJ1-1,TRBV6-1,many,CASTRWDRAYTEAFF,TGTGCCAGCACCCGATGGGACAGGGCTTACACTGAAGCTTTCTTT
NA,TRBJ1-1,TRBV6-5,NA,CASSYGGTKAFF,TGTGCCAGCAGTTACGGCGGGACGAAAGCTTTCTTT
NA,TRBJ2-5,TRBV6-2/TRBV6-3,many,CASSQHGVRARETQYF,TGTGCCAGCAGTCAACACGGAGTGAGGGCGCGAGAGACCCAGTACTTC
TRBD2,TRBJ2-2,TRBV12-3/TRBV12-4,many,CASRGLASEGELFF,TGTGCCAGCAGGGGACTAGCCTCGGAGGGGGAGCTGTTTTTT
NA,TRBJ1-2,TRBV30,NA,CAWSYVRSYGYTF,TGCGCCTGGAGTTACGTAAGGAGCTATGGCTACACCTTC
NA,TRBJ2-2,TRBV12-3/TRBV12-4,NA,CASSFRGGFDTGELFF,TGTGCCAGCAGTTTTCGAGGGGGATTCGACACCGGGGAGCTGTTTTTT